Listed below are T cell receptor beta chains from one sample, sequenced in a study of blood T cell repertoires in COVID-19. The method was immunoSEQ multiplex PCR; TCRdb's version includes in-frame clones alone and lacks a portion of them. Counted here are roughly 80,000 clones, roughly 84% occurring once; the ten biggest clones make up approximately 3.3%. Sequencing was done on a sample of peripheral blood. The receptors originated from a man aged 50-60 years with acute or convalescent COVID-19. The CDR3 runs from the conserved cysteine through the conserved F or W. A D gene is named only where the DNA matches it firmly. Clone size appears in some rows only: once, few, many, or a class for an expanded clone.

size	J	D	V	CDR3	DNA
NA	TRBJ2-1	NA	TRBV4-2	CASSQESGEQFF	TGTGCCAGCAGCCAAGAATCGGGTGAGCAGTTCTTC
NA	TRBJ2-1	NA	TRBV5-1	CASSLSGGPYNEQFF	TGCGCCAGCAGCTTGAGCGGTGGCCCCTACAATGAGCAGTTCTTC
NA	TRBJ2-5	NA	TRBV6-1	CASSEVLGARQETQYF	TGTGCCAGCAGTGAAGTTCTGGGGGCGAGGCAAGAGACCCAGTACTTC
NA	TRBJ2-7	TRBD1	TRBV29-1	CSVEFPRQGHDEQYF	TGCAGCGTTGAATTCCCCCGACAGGGTCACGACGAGCAGTACTTC
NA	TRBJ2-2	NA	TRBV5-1	CASSFIGELFF	TGCGCCAGCAGCTTTATAGGGGAGCTGTTTTTT
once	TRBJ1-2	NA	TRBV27	CASRSTGLVYTF	TGTGCCAGCAGATCGACAGGCTTAGTCTACACCTTC
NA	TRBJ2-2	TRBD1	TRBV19	CASSRGQSSNTGELFF	TGTGCCAGTAGTAGGGGACAGTCCTCGAACACCGGGGAGCTGTTTTTT
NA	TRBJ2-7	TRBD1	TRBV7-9	CASILTGSSYEQYF	TGTGCCAGCATCCTGACAGGGAGTTCCTACGAGCAGTACTTC
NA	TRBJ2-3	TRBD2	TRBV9	CASSVAGAGLAPTSTDTQYF	TGTGCCAGCAGCGTAGCGGGGGCGGGACTAGCGCCCACTAGCACAGATACGCAGTATTTT
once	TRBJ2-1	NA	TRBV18	CASSRVNNEQFF	TGTGCCAGCTCCCGAGTGAACAATGAGCAGTTCTTC
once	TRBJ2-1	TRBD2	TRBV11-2	CASSPSGSSYNEQFF	TGTGCCAGCAGCCCTAGCGGGAGCTCCTACAATGAGCAGTTCTTC
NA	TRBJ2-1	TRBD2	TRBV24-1	CATSDIAGTSYNEQFF	TGTGCCACCAGTGACATAGCGGGAACCTCCTACAATGAGCAGTTCTTC
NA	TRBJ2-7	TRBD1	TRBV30	CAWSRQGYEQYF	TGTGCCTGGAGTAGACAGGGTTACGAGCAGTACTTC
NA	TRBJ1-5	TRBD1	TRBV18	CASSPTGGGDQPQHF	TGTGCCAGCTCACCCACAGGGGGCGGGGATCAGCCCCAGCATTTT
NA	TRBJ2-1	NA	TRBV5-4	CASSLSSYNEQFF	TGTGCCAGCAGCTTGTCGAGCTACAATGAGCAGTTCTTC
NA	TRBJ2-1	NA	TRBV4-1	CASSQDPQQVSSYNEQFF	TGCGCCAGCAGCCAAGACCCCCAACAGGTCAGCTCCTACAATGAGCAGTTCTTC
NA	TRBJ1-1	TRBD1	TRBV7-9	CASSPSGGDTEAFF	TGTGCCAGCAGCCCTTCAGGGGGCGACACTGAAGCTTTCTTT
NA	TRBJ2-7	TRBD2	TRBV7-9	CASSLATLAGALYF	TGTGCCAGCAGCTTAGCTACGCTAGCGGGGGCCTTGTACTTC
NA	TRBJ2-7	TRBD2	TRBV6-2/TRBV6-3	CASSYHQRTSGPYEQYF	TGTGCCAGCAGTTATCATCAGCGGACTAGCGGGCCCTACGAGCAGTACTTC
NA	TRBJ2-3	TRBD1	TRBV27	CATGTGGADTQYF	TGTGCCACCGGGACAGGGGGCGCAGATACGCAGTATTTT
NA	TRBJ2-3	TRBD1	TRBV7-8	CASRPGTAAWGTQYF	TGTGCCAGCAGACCCGGGACAGCCGCTTGGGGTACGCAGTATTTT
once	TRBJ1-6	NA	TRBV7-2	CASSLEWGGYNSPLHF	TGTGCCAGCAGCTTAGAATGGGGGGGTTATAATTCACCCCTCCACTTT
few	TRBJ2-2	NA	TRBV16	CASSQYLRHKNTGELFF	TGTGCCAGCAGCCAATATCTCAGGCACAAGAACACCGGGGAGCTGTTTTTT
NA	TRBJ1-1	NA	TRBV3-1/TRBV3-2	CASSQVGAPNTEAFF	TGTGCCAGCAGCCAAGTAGGGGCCCCGAACACTGAAGCTTTCTTT
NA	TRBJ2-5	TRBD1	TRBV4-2	CASSQGDREETQYF	TGTGCCAGCAGCCAAGGCGACAGGGAAGAGACCCAGTACTTC
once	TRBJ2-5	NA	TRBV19	CASSMRQGGLRETQYF	TGTGCCAGTAGTATGAGGCAGGGGGGTCTTAGAGAGACCCAGTACTTC
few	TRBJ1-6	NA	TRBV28	CASNSGGYNPLHF	TGTGCCAGCAATTCGGGGGGATATAATCCCCTCCACTTT
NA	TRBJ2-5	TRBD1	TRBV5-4	CASSYRGGQGNSETQYF	TGTGCCAGCAGCTACCGTGGGGGACAGGGGAACTCGGAGACCCAGTACTTC
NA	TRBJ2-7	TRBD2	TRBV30	CAWSVAGVGEQYF	TGTGCCTGGAGTGTAGCGGGAGTAGGTGAGCAGTACTTC
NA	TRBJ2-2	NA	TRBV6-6	CASSYMAGSGGGELFF	TGTGCCAGCAGTTACATGGCCGGGAGTGGGGGCGGGGAGCTGTTTTTT
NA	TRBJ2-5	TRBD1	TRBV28	CASSSPTGGQETQYF	TGTGCCAGCAGTAGTCCGACAGGGGGCCAAGAGACCCAGTACTTC
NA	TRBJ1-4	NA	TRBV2	CASRPRSQTNEKLFF	TGTGCCAGCAGGCCCCGAAGTCAGACTAATGAAAAACTGTTTTTT
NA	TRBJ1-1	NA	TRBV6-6	CASSREVATEAFF	TGTGCCAGTTCCAGGGAGGTTGCCACTGAAGCTTTCTTT
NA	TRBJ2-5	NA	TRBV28	CASSLGYGRETQYF	TGTGCCAGCAGTTTGGGTTATGGGCGAGAGACCCAGTACTTC
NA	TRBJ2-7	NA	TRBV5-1	CASSLEYRAYEQYF	TGCGCCAGCAGCTTGGAATACAGAGCCTACGAGCAGTACTTC
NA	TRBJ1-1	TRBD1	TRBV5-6	CASSGVRDRQTLTEAFF	TGTGCCAGCAGCGGGGTCCGGGACAGGCAGACACTCACTGAAGCTTTCTTT
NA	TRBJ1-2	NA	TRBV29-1	CSSAPPTVTMGYGYTF	TGCAGCAGTGCGCCTCCCACAGTCACCATGGGCTATGGCTACACCTTC
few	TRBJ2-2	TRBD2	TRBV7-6	CASSPYRTSGGGELFF	TGTGCCAGCAGCCCCTATAGGACTAGCGGGGGTGGGGAGCTGTTTTTT
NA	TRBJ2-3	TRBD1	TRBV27	CASTTDRGKTDTQYF	TGTGCCAGCACTACTGACAGGGGGAAAACAGATACGCAGTATTTT
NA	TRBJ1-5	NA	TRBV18	CASSPRRGTQPQHF	TGTGCCAGCTCACCACGTAGGGGAACTCAGCCCCAGCATTTT
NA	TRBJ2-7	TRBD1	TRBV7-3	CASSLLRGQEAYEQYF	TGTGCCAGCAGCTTATTAAGGGGACAGGAGGCCTACGAGCAGTACTTC
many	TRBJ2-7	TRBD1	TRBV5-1	CASSLSWGDRGLEQYF	TGCGCCAGCAGCTTGTCTTGGGGGGACAGGGGGCTTGAGCAGTACTTC
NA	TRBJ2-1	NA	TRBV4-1	CASSPQWLNEQFF	TGCGCCAGCAGTCCACAGTGGCTCAATGAGCAGTTCTTC
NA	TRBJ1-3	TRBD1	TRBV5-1	CASRHGQAGSGNTIYF	TGCGCCAGCAGACATGGACAGGCCGGCTCTGGAAACACCATATATTTT